The clone carrying this T cell receptor (beta chain) came up a few times. No antigen is known for it. RNA transcripts yielded amplified TCR beta CDR3 regions. Primed by the HTBI set, a first-round RT-PCR was run on the TCR CDR3. Via MiXCR, TCRdb re-called the multiplex PCR reads, giving one row per CDR3 protein. The table includes under 750,000 distinct CDR3 sequences, roughly a sixth detected once. This entry comes from a study of T cells in Graves' hyperthyroidism and ophthalmopathy. The V end lost 3 bases, the J end lost 5 bases, and 11 bases lay between the germline ends. Germline V gives CDR1 SGHVS, CDR2 FQNEAQ. CDR3 length: 13 amino acids. The hyperthyroidism patients had all been newly diagnosed, and their disease duration was under 2 months. Their ages ranged from 18 to 65 years. Study-wide results and caveats: Ophthalmopathy was distinguished from stable hyperthyroidism by 13 V-J signatures. Ophthalmopathy got predicted by the model a median about 6.5 months before its onset.

Material for sequencing was blood. The source of this sequence is a woman aged 45-65 years with Graves' hyperthyroidism that later progressed to Graves' ophthalmopathy. The V gene is TRBV7-8, the J gene TRBJ2-7; D is uncertain. CDR3 loop: CASSFPGSDEQYF. DNA of the CDR3: TGTGCCAGCAGCTTCCCAGGATCAGACGAGCAGTACTTC.